Following are 2 T cell receptor beta chains from one sample sequenced in a study of control samples from healthy donors and cancer patients. Clones were sequenced by immunoSEQ multiplex PCR, and TCRdb holds only the in-frame ones, with some missing. The profile shows about 83,000 clones, 91% of them singletons. Material: blood. All receptors come from a man aged 45-60 years in good health.

The CDR3 bases are TGTGCCAGCAGTTCCCTAAGTCCACCCCTCCACTTT. Protein sequence: CASSSLSPPLHF. V and J are TRBV6-2 or TRBV6-3 and TRBJ1-6; no reliable D call. The CDR3 is 12 amino acids. Germline V gene lookup returns CDR1 MNHEY and CDR2 SVGEGT. V lost 4 bases, J lost 11 bases, and 9 bases lay in between.

The CDR3 loop is CASKRYLAYEQYF. The CDR3 DNA sequence: TGTGCCAGCAAAAGGTATTTGGCCTACGAGCAGTACTTC. This chain links TRBV2 with TRBJ2-7; D gene uncertain. This CDR3 is built from 13 residues. V dropped 7 bases and J dropped 2 bases, with 12 bases sitting between them. Looked up from germline, CDR1 is SNHLY and CDR2 is FYNNEI. The full variable domain, in which reference TRBV2 and TRBJ2-7 provide the parts outside the CDR3, is EPEVTQTPSHQVTQMGQEVILRCVPISNHLYFYWYRQILGQKVEFLVSFYNNEISEKSEIFDDQFSVERPDGSNFTLKIRSTKLEDSAMYFCASKRYLAYEQYFGPGTRLTVT.